This T cell receptor (beta chain) comes out of a study of T cells in Graves' hyperthyroidism and ophthalmopathy. This clonotype was counted a few times. Amplification of TCR beta CDR3 regions used RNA as the template. HTBI primers were employed in a first-round RT-PCR of the TCR CDR3. TCRdb passed the multiplex PCR reads through MiXCR, listing each CDR3 protein once. The table includes roughly 720,000 distinct CDR3 sequences, roughly 17% detected once. Trimming stripped 4 bases from V and 5 bases from J, with 10 bases between. There are 13 residues in the CDR3. The V gene's germline CDR1 is SGHRS and CDR2 YFSETQ. An absence of ophthalmopathy progression within 18 months meant stable Graves' hyperthyroidism. Uncontrolled infection, other autoimmune disease, pregnancy or lactation led to exclusion.

This TCR was sampled from a man aged 45-65 years with Graves' hyperthyroidism. The V and J genes are TRBV5-1 and TRBJ1-3; no clear D. The sample consisted of blood. CDR3 coding DNA: TGCGCCAGCAGCATGGACTTTCGAAACACCATATATTTT. Amino acid sequence: CASSMDFRNTIYF.